This T cell receptor beta chain was sequenced for a study of T cell responses to AZD1222 COVID-19 vaccine. The CDR3 loop spans 15 amino acids. Per the germline V gene, CDR1 is KGHSH and CDR2 is LQKENI. The V and J ends lost 0 bases and 7 bases, in that order; junction bases with no gene match: 7. Repertoires were generated with immunoSEQ multiplex PCR, while TCRdb's copy carries only in-frame clones and drops some. This sample has some 130,000 clones, with roughly 85% found just once. With regard to this clone: Its matching antigen is unknown.

Study-level results: The sample set comprised mostly white British donors with more females, and clonal diversity was possibly underestimated.

The chain has TRBV18 and TRBJ1-2; 8 positions match TRBD1. This clonotype was sampled from an adult in good health. The source material was peripheral blood, sampled on day 0 of AZD1222 vaccination. CDR3 nucleotide sequence: TGTGCCAGCTCACCACCCGACAGGGGAGTGGGTGGCTACACCTTC. Its protein is CASSPPDRGVGGYTF. The entire variable domain, with the rest obtained from reference TRBV18 and TRBJ1-2, is as follows: NAGVMQNPRHLVRRRGQEARLRCSPMKGHSHVYWYRQLPEEGLKFMVYLQKENIIDESGMPKERFSAEFPKEGPSILRIQQVVRGDSAAYFCASSPPDRGVGGYTFGSGTRLTVV.